This T cell receptor beta chain was captured in a study of Ad26.COV2.S vaccination and SARS-CoV-2 variants. Study context: Enrolled in COV1001, the donor was in the Ad26.COV2.S trial arm, which received the vaccine. General study findings and limits: Similar non-spike TCR breadth was seen in vaccine and placebo recipients.

Profiling relied on immunoSEQ multiplex PCR, and the TCRdb table lists in-frame clones only, not all of them. The repertoire includes some 340,000 clones, approximately 80% of them detected once, and 2% to 2.5% sits in the top ten. On this clone: What it recognizes is unknown.

The CDR3 spans 15 residues. V shed 4 bases and J 0 bases; nucleotides not matched to a gene: 4. Germline-derived CDR1 and CDR2 are SGHKS and YYEKEE (reference sequence). This sample's treatment: roughly 18 received Ad26.COV2.S at low or high dose, single or two shots; five or six received placebo; per-sample allocation not given. The samples were gathered on day 63 after the first injection of vaccine or placebo. Source: peripheral blood, taken in a trial of Ad26.COV2.S vaccine versus placebo. The chain joins TRBV5-5 to TRBJ1-3, with TRBD1 matching 7 bases. This clonotype originated in a person aged 18 to 65 who received the Ad26.COV2.S COVID-19 vaccine or a placebo. The CDR3 bases are TGTGCCAGCAGCCCGGGACAGACCTCTGGAAACACCATATATTTT. Its protein product is CASSPGQTSGNTIYF.